These 21 T cell receptor beta chains share one sample of origin, sequenced in a study of shared clonotypes between healthy human individuals. The method was immunoSEQ multiplex PCR; TCRdb's version includes in-frame clones alone and lacks a portion of them. The sample lists 2 million to 2.5 million clones, approximately 95% occurring once. Sequenced material: naive CD4+ T cells from PBMCs. The subset here: CD45RA+ positively selected. The receptor source for this set is a man between 18 and 29 years old in good health. Some clones in this sample may be carry-over from other donors' samples.

This chain uses TRBV28 with TRBJ2-1; D ambiguous. This CDR3 region has 13 residues. Between the trimmed V and J ends, which lost 2 bases and 8 bases, there was a span of 10 bases. Germline CDR1 MDHEN, CDR2 SYDVKM. The CDR3 loop reads CASSLPGSYEQFF. CDR3 DNA: TGTGCCAGCAGTTTACCTGGGTCTTATGAGCAGTTCTTC.

V is TRBV28 and J is TRBJ2-5; unclear D gene. The length of the CDR3 is 15 residues. Germline V gene lookup returns CDR1 MDHEN and CDR2 SYDVKM. V was trimmed by 2 bases and J by 3 bases, leaving 13 bases between them. The chain's CDR3 is CASSLNSRGEETQYF. DNA for the CDR3: TGTGCCAGCAGTTTAAATAGCCGCGGCGAAGAGACCCAGTACTTC.

The chain is built from TRBV5-6 and TRBJ1-1; the match to TRBD1 covers 10 bases. The trim removed 4 bases at V and 7 bases at J, leaving 7 bases unmatched. From germline, CDR1 is SGHDT and CDR2 YYEEEE. This CDR3 region has 14 residues. DNA for the CDR3: TGTGCCAGCAGCCGGACAGGGGGTGGCGGTGAAGCTTTCTTT. This encodes CASSRTGGGGEAFF.

This sequence joins TRBV5-1 and TRBJ1-4; D possibly corresponds to TRBD1 (5 bases). The CDR3 contains 15 residues. CDR1 SGHRS and CDR2 YFSETQ come from the germline V gene. Trimming left V 0 bases short and J 7 bases short, with 13 bases between. CDR3 amino acids: CASSLAGGEGEKLFF. CDR3 DNA sequence: TGCGCCAGCAGCTTGGCGGGGGGAGAGGGTGAAAAACTGTTTTTT.

The chain combines TRBV30 with TRBJ2-7; the D is unclear. Germline CDR1 is GTSNPN and CDR2 is SVGIG (reference sequence). This CDR3 is 13 amino acids long. The germline V and J ends were trimmed by 0 bases and 7 bases, with 13 bases remaining between them. The CDR3: CAWSVPPESEQYF. In nucleotides, the CDR3 is TGTGCCTGGAGTGTCCCCCCAGAGTCGGAGCAGTACTTC. Full variable domain (remainder filled in from reference TRBV30 and TRBJ2-7): SQTIHQWPATLVQPVGSPLSLECTVEGTSNPNLYWYRQAAGRGLQLLFYSVGIGQISSEVPQNLSASRPQDRQFILSSKKLLLSDSGFYLCAWSVPPESEQYFGPGTRLTVT.

The rearrangement uses TRBV5-6 and TRBJ1-1; possible D gene TRBD1, 5 bases. Germline CDR1 SGHDT, CDR2 YYEEEE. CDR3 length: 16 amino acids. Trimming stripped 4 bases from V and 1 base from J, with 17 bases between. CDR3 in DNA: TGTGCCAGCAGCCCGCCCGGGACGGGGAGGAACACTGAAGCTTTCTTT. Translated: CASSPPGTGRNTEAFF.

The V call is TRBV9, the J call TRBJ2-3; tentatively, D is TRBD2 (5 bases). V dropped 4 bases and J dropped 9 bases, with 18 bases sitting between them. From germline, CDR1 is SGDLS and CDR2 YYNGEE. This CDR3 has 14 residues. This chain's CDR3 is CASSPDLAIETQYF. For the CDR3, the DNA is TGTGCCAGCAGCCCAGATCTAGCAATAGAAACGCAGTATTTT.

This chain connects TRBV7-9 to TRBJ1-4; D not certain. Germline V CDR1 and CDR2: SEHNR, FQNEAQ (reference sequence). The CDR3 covers 17 residues. Trimming took off 2 bases at V and 1 base at J, with 14 bases between the two ends. In nucleotides, the CDR3 is TGTGCCAGCAGCTTAATCCTAACCCTGGGAACTAATGAAAAACTGTTTTTT. It translates to CASSLILTLGTNEKLFF.

This chain joins TRBV28 and TRBJ1-2; D not resolved. Per the germline V gene, CDR1 is MDHEN and CDR2 is SYDVKM. The CDR3 sequence is 11 residues long. V lost 8 bases and J 1 base, leaving 5 bases between the germline ends. Here the CDR3 reads CASCCNYGYTF. The CDR3 nucleotides read TGTGCCAGCTGTTGTAACTATGGCTACACCTTC.

This rearrangement joins TRBV7-6 to TRBJ1-2; tentative D call: TRBD1 (6 bases). V was shortened by 5 bases and J by 0 bases, with 7 bases between the two germline ends. Germline values: CDR1 SGHVS, CDR2 FNYEAQ. This CDR3 region has 13 residues. The CDR3 nucleotides are TGTGCCAGCAGCCGGACAGCTAACTATGGCTACACCTTC. The encoded protein is CASSRTANYGYTF.

The chain uses TRBV5-6 and TRBJ1-3; D uncertain. The V gene lost 3 bases and the J gene lost 2 bases, with 9 bases spanning the gap. The CDR3 covers 14 residues. The germline CDR1 and CDR2 sequences are SGHDT and YYEEEE. DNA of the CDR3: TGTGCCAGCAGCTCAGGACTCCCTGGAAACACCATATATTTT. It encodes CASSSGLPGNTIYF.

A word on this clone: Its ends do not fully match the called genes, so a read error is possible. This rearrangement joins TRBV28 to TRBJ2-6; 8 nucleotides line up with TRBD1. CDR1 MDHEN and CDR2 SYDVKM come from the germline V gene. The CDR3 covers 20 residues. The CDR3 spells CASSLQGAGPTTSAANVLTF. The CDR3 nucleotides read TGTGCCAGCAGTCTCCAGGGGGCAGGCCCTACTACCTCTGCGGCCAACGTCCTGACTTTC.

The chain employs TRBV4-2 and TRBJ2-5; D is possibly TRBD2 (5 bases). Deletions cut 5 bases from V and 5 bases from J, with 12 bases between. Germline V CDR1 and CDR2: LGHNA, YNFKEQ. The CDR3 length is 13 residues. CDR3 sequence (DNA): TGTGCCAGCAGCTTTTCAGGCGGGGAGACCCAGTACTTC. Its translation is CASSFSGGETQYF.

Here the CDR3 reads CASSQPKTYEKLFF. The DNA for the CDR3 is TGTGCCAGCAGTCAACCCAAGACTTATGAAAAACTGTTTTTT. This chain links TRBV6-6 with TRBJ1-4; D unresolved. Trimming took off 5 bases at V and 6 bases at J, with 13 bases between the two ends. The CDR3 runs to 14 residues. The germline V gene encodes CDR1 MNHNY and CDR2 SVGAGI (reference sequence).

A note on this clone: Different DNA sequences within this sample yield the same CDR3. This rearrangement joins TRBV28 to TRBJ1-4; D ambiguous. Trimming pared 2 bases from V and 0 bases from J, leaving 7 bases between. CDR3 length equals 15 residues. The germline V gene has CDR1 MDHEN and CDR2 SYDVKM. Here the CDR3 reads CASSLNGATNEKLFF. In DNA, the CDR3 is TGTGCCAGCAGTTTAAATGGGGCAACTAATGAAAAACTGTTTTTT.

The CDR3 bases are TGCGCCAGCAGCCGTGAAGGAACTAGCGGTCCGGGGACCCAGTACTTC. Its translation: CASSREGTSGPGTQYF. The chain recombines TRBV5-1 with TRBJ2-5; 8 bases agree with TRBD2. The J segment lost 7 bases and the V segment lost 4 bases, leaving 15 bases of the junction unmatched. The CDR3 is 16 amino acids. From germline, CDR1 is SGHRS and CDR2 YFSETQ.

V and J are TRBV5-6 and TRBJ2-3, with D hard to call. Per the germline V gene, CDR1 is SGHDT and CDR2 is YYEEEE. V was cut by 0 bases and J by 8 bases, with 7 bases left in between. The CDR3 covers 12 residues. In nucleotides, the CDR3 is TGTGCCAGCAGCTTGGACTATACTACGCAGTATTTT. Protein: CASSLDYTTQYF. The variable domain in full, with the rest retrieved from reference TRBV5-6 and TRBJ2-3, is DAGVTQSPTHLIKTRGQQVTLRCSPKSGHDTVSWYQQALGQGPQFIFQYYEEEERQRGNFPDRFSGHQFPNYSSELNVNALLLGDSALYLCASSLDYTTQYFGPGTRLTVL.

The count of this clone is one. J is TRBJ2-5 and V is TRBV10-3; no firm D call. Trimming left V 0 bases short and J 4 bases short, with 6 bases between. The CDR3 is made up of 13 amino acids. CDR1 ENHRY and CDR2 SYGVKD come from the germline V gene. In DNA, the CDR3 is TGTGCCATCAGTGAGTCTAACGGAGAGACCCAGTACTTC. The encoded protein is CAISESNGETQYF.

About this clone itself: Other DNA sequences in this sample translate to the same CDR3. The V gene is TRBV5-1, the J gene TRBJ2-3; no definite D call. This CDR3 spans 14 amino acids. Looked up from germline, CDR1 is SGHRS and CDR2 is YFSETQ. The V end was cut by 0 bases, the J end by 2 bases, with 7 bases between. CDR3: CASSLGRLTDTQYF. CDR3 in DNA: TGCGCCAGCAGCTTGGGTCGCCTCACAGATACGCAGTATTTT. Based on the CDR3 plus reference TRBV5-1 and TRBJ2-3, the full variable domain is KAGVTQTPRYLIKTRGQQVTLSCSPISGHRSVSWYQQTPGQGLQFLFEYFSETQRNKGNFPGRFSGRQFSNSRSEMNVSTLELGDSALYLCASSLGRLTDTQYFGPGTRLTVL.

This clone was detected once. Within the sample, other DNA sequences also encode this same CDR3. This rearrangement joins TRBV20-1 to TRBJ2-1, with D unresolved. Germline-derived CDR1 and CDR2 are DFQATT and SNEGSKA (reference sequence). The CDR3 covers 11 residues. Trimming took 3 bases from V and 4 from J, leaving 4 bases between them. CDR3 sequence reads: CSASLYNEQFF. The CDR3, as DNA: TGCAGTGCTAGTTTATACAATGAGCAGTTCTTC.

V usage is TRBV4-2 and J usage is TRBJ1-2; D not certain. With 3 bases removed from V and 5 bases from J, the gap between germline ends came to 7 bases. There are 12 residues in the CDR3. Germline V gives CDR1 LGHNA, CDR2 YNFKEQ. The CDR3 loop is CASSHARYGYTF. In DNA form, the CDR3 reads TGTGCCAGCAGCCACGCCAGGTATGGCTACACCTTC.